This T cell receptor beta chain was identified in a study of shared clonotypes between healthy human individuals. At the level of the study: For every donor, three CD4 naive, three CD4 memory, two CD8 naive and one CD8 memory plates were used.

CDR3 length: 14 amino acids. The V and J ends lost 6 bases and 6 bases respectively, with 15 bases between them. From germline, CDR1 is SGDLS and CDR2 YYNGEE. Evenly divided among several immunoSEQ plates was the genomic DNA of each subset. Clones were sequenced by immunoSEQ multiplex PCR, and TCRdb holds only the in-frame ones, with some missing. The sample holds under 1 million clones, approximately 92% seen once. It was CD45RO-negative cells, positively selected for CCR7, that made up naive CD8 cells, with terminally differentiated effector memory CD45RA+ cells excluded. This sequence was found in a man younger than 40 in good health. This chain uses TRBV9 with TRBJ2-2; D might be TRBD2 (6 bases). The sample consisted of naive CD8+ T cells sorted from blood. The CDR3 coding sequence is TGTGCCAGCACTGGGTCCGGGGGAGCCGGGGAGCTGTTTTTT. It codes for CASTGSGGAGELFF.